One and the same sample provided the 6 T cell receptor beta chains below, sequenced in a study of blood T cell repertoires in COVID-19. The data were produced by immunoSEQ multiplex PCR, yet TCRdb's version contains in-frame clones alone and is incomplete. Found here are hundreds of thousands of clones, about 93% of them singletons; the top ten hold 0.65% to 0.85%. The sequenced sample was peripheral blood. These receptors all stem from a man in his sixties with COVID-19, enrolled during active disease.

The rearrangement uses TRBV15 and TRBJ1-2; possibly TRBD1 for D (5 bases). Trimming cost V 3 bases and J 2 bases, with 25 bases left between them. This CDR3 has 19 residues. Germline V lookup: CDR1 LNHNV, CDR2 YYDKDF (reference sequence). The CDR3 loop reads CATSRPWGRTGTANYGYTF. The CDR3 DNA follows: TGTGCCACCAGCAGGCCCTGGGGGAGGACGGGGACGGCAAACTATGGCTACACCTTC.

The CDR3 reads CAWSEGYWNNQPQHF. The CDR3 coding sequence is TGTGCCTGGAGTGAGGGGTATTGGAACAATCAGCCCCAGCATTTT. The chain employs TRBV30 and TRBJ1-5, with a tentative D call TRBD1 (5 bases). This CDR3 is 15 amino acids long. Germline CDR1 and CDR2: GTSNPN and SVGIG (reference sequence). The V end was cut by 1 base, the J end by 3 bases, with 13 bases between.

The chain has TRBV21-1 and TRBJ1-1; the table's D gene call, TRBD1, was not cross checked with the DNA. TRBV21-1 is labeled a pseudogene. The CDR3 has 14 residues. The CDR3 is CASSKVKGATEAFF. CDR3 DNA sequence: TGTGCCAGCAGCAAAGTGAAGGGGGCCACTGAAGCTTTCTTT.

The J gene is TRBJ1-5, the V gene TRBV9; TRBD1 aligns across 8 bases. CDR1 is SGDLS, CDR2 YYNGEE, per germline. J gave up 3 bases and V 7 bases, and 12 bases lay outside the gene matches. CDR3 length equals 16 residues. The CDR3 DNA reads as TGTGCCAGCTCCCATGGGGGGGGACAGGACAATCAGCCCCAGCATTTT. Its translation: CASSHGGGQDNQPQHF. The full variable domain, completed using reference TRBV9 and TRBJ1-5, is DSGVTQTPKHLITATGQRVTLRCSPRSGDLSVYWYQQSLDQGLQFLIQYYNGEERAKGNILERFSAQQFPDLHSELNLSSLELGDSALYFCASSHGGGQDNQPQHFGDGTRLSIL.

This chain connects TRBV19 to TRBJ1-4; no clear D. The germline V gene encodes CDR1 LNHDA and CDR2 SQIVND (reference sequence). V was trimmed by 2 bases and J by 0 bases, leaving 7 bases between them. This CDR3 comprises 15 residues. DNA of the CDR3: TGTGCCAGTAGTATATCCTCAGCAACTAATGAAAAACTGTTTTTT. This gives the protein CASSISSATNEKLFF.

The chain couples TRBV13 to TRBJ2-3; a weak D match, TRBD1 (6 bases). Trimming removed 5 bases at V and 1 base at J, with 13 bases between. The CDR3 has 15 residues. Germline loops: CDR1 PRHDT, CDR2 FYEKMQ (reference sequence). The CDR3 region has the DNA TGTGCCAGCAGCCTGGGACACCTCCGCACAGATACGCAGTATTTT. Protein product: CASSLGHLRTDTQYF.